This entry is about one T cell receptor (beta chain). Original processing methods: Amplifying reference gene primers gave estimates of nucleated cell counts. The method was immunoSEQ multiplex PCR; TCRdb's version includes in-frame clones alone and lacks a portion of them. That table furnishes V, J and clone size, whereas the DNA furnished D and trimming. The sample lists roughly 140,000 clones, roughly 80% occurring once. The CDR3 has 13 residues. The germline CDR1 and CDR2 sequences are MDHEN and SYDVKM. V was cut by 3 bases and J by 5 bases, with 10 bases left in between. This sample is part of a study of blood T cell repertoires in COVID-19. Study background: T cells, B-cell-depleted T cells, or PBMCs provided the cDNA or gDNA that served as material.

The chain employs TRBV28 and TRBJ1-2; D unresolved. The receptor was isolated from a man aged 65-85 years with acute or convalescent COVID-19. Specimen: peripheral blood. The CDR3 region is CASSLLREYGYTF. The CDR3 region has the DNA TGTGCCAGCAGTTTGCTGAGGGAGTATGGCTACACCTTC.